Listed below are T cell receptor beta chains from one sample, sequenced in a study of OX40 agonist ivuxolimab in advanced cancers. This table comes from immunoSEQ multiplex PCR, and its TCRdb copy is limited to in-frame clones, with some not included. The data show about 75,000 clones, with more than 85% seen just once and about 8% held by the top ten. Sequenced here: CD4+ or CD8+ T cells sorted from blood, sampled in a trial of the OX40 agonist ivuxolimab. These receptors originate from an adult with an advanced solid tumor such as melanoma, head and neck, liver or kidney cancer. CDR3s include the opening cysteine and the closing phenylalanine or tryptophan. D genes are given only for firm matches. Rows give clone size only sometimes, using once, few, many, or a class for an expanded clone.

V	D	size	J	CDR3	DNA
TRBV28	TRBD1	-	TRBJ2-2	CASSLMGQSNTGELFF	TGTGCCAGCAGTTTAATGGGACAGTCGAACACCGGGGAGCTGTTTTTT
TRBV2	TRBD1	-	TRBJ1-1	CASSPIEQGRSTEAFF	TGTGCCAGCAGCCCAATCGAACAGGGGAGGAGCACTGAAGCTTTCTTT
TRBV10-3	-	-	TRBJ2-7	CAITGDSASEQYF	TGTGCCATCACTGGAGACAGTGCCTCCGAGCAGTACTTC
TRBV28	-	few	TRBJ2-4	CASSLIGTSQGPNIQYF	TGTGCCAGCAGTTTAATAGGGACTTCCCAAGGGCCAAACATTCAGTACTTC
TRBV28	TRBD1	-	TRBJ1-6	CASGTAHNSPLHF	TGTGCCAGCGGGACAGCACATAATTCACCCCTCCACTTT
TRBV7-6	TRBD2	-	TRBJ2-7	CASSLSYGGENEQYF	TGTGCCAGCAGCTTATCCTATGGGGGGGAAAACGAGCAGTACTTC
TRBV5-1	TRBD1	-	TRBJ2-1	CASSSAGSTGGKFF	TGCGCCAGCAGCTCGGCCGGTAGTACAGGGGGCAAGTTCTTC
TRBV11-2	TRBD1	once	TRBJ2-7	CASSLGGTAYEQYF	TGTGCCAGCAGCTTAGGGGGGACAGCCTACGAGCAGTACTTC
TRBV18	-	-	TRBJ1-1	CASSPGTVNTEAFF	TGTGCCAGCTCACCCGGGACCGTGAACACTGAAGCTTTCTTT
TRBV28	TRBD1	-	TRBJ1-5	CASSFRGGRGQPQHF	TGTGCCAGCAGTTTTCGAGGGGGCCGGGGTCAGCCCCAGCATTTT
TRBV6-5	-	-	TRBJ2-7	CASTGLYEQYF	TGTGCCAGCACTGGGCTTTACGAGCAGTACTTC
TRBV27	TRBD1	few	TRBJ1-5	CATRQGGQPQHF	TGTGCTACCAGACAGGGAGGTCAGCCCCAGCATTTT
TRBV20-1	-	-	TRBJ1-1	CSASQIFAFF	TGCAGTGCTTCACAGATTTTCGCTTTCTTT
TRBV6-1	-	-	TRBJ1-4	CASSEIGLGLREKLFF	TGTGCCAGCAGTGAAATAGGCTTGGGTTTAAGAGAAAAACTGTTTTTT
TRBV6-5	-	-	TRBJ2-7	CASRRPQGSYEQYF	TGTGCCAGCAGAAGACCTCAGGGATCCTACGAGCAGTACTTC
TRBV29-1	-	-	TRBJ2-1	CSVEDRNPGQQFF	TGCAGCGTTGAAGATCGGAACCCGGGCCAGCAGTTCTTC
TRBV27	-	once	TRBJ2-7	CASSFLGPSYEQYF	TGTGCCAGCAGTTTTCTCGGTCCCTCCTACGAGCAGTACTTC
TRBV5-5	-	once	TRBJ1-5	CASSLARGISPQHF	TGTGCCAGCAGCTTGGCGCGGGGTATCAGTCCCCAGCATTTT
TRBV7-2	TRBD1	-	TRBJ1-2	CASSLRQGAWGYTF	TGTGCCAGCAGCTTAAGACAGGGGGCGTGGGGCTACACCTTC
TRBV6-5	-	-	TRBJ1-2	CASSYSTSRFYGYTF	TGTGCCAGCAGTTACTCGACCAGCCGGTTTTATGGCTACACCTTC
TRBV5-1	-	-	TRBJ2-5	CASSLNSGVQETQYF	TGCGCCAGCAGCTTGAATAGCGGCGTTCAAGAGACCCAGTACTTC
TRBV6-1	-	-	TRBJ1-5	CASSALGGHSNQPQHF	TGTGCCAGCAGTGCCCTTGGGGGCCATAGCAATCAGCCCCAGCATTTT